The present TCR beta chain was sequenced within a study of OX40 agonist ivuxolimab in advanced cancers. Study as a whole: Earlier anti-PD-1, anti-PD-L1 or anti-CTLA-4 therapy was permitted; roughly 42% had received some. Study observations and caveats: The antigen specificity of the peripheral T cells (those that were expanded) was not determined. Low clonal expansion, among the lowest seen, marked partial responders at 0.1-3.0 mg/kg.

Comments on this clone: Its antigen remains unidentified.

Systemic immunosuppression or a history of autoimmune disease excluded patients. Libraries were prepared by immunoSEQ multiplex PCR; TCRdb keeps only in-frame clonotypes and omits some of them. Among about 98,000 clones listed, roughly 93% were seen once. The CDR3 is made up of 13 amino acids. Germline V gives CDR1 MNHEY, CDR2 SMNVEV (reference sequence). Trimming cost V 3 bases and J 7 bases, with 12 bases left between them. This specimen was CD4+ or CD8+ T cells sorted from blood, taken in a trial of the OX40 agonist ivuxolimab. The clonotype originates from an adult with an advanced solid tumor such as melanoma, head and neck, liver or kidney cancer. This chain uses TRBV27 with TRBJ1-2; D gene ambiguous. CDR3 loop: CASSFSVSGGYTF. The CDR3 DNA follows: TGTGCCAGCAGTTTCAGCGTCTCTGGTGGCTACACCTTC.